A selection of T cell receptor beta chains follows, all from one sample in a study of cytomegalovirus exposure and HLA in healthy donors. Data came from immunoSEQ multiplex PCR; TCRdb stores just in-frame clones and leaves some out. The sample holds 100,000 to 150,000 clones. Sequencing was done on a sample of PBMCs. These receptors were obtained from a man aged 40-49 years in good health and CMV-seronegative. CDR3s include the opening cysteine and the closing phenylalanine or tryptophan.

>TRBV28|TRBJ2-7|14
CASSLSGGAYEQYF
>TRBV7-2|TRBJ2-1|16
CASSLIQNPTYNEQFF
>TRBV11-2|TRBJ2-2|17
CASSLGAGTGGTGELFF
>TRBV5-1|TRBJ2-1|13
CASSPGLAALWFF
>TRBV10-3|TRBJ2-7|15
CAISESTGSSYEQYF
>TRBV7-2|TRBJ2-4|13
CASSSDRGNIQYF
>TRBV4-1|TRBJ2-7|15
CASSRGLAGTYEQYF
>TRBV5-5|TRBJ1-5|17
CASSLSGTDVGNQPQHF
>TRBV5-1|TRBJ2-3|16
CASSLGNTGRADTQYF
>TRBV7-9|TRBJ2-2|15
CASSVSGRDTGELFF
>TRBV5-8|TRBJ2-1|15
CASSLGLAEYNEQFF
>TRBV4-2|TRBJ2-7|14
CASSQDWGDYEQYF
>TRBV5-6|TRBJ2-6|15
CASRSTGPGANVLTF
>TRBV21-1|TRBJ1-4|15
CASSKMRRVNEKLFF
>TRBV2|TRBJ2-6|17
CASSGWREGPGANVLTF
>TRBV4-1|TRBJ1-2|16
CASSQRTGALNYGYTF
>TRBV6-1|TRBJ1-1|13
CASSEIVSTEAFF
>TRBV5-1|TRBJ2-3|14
CASSSGLAGDTQYF
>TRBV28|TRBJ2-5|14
CASSLQQGVETQYF
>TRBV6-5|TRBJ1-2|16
CASSYSDLWTGDGYTF
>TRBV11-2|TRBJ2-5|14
CASSYQAGSETQYF
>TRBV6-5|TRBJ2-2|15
CASSRQGRNTGELFF
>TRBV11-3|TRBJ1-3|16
CASSLVAGLAGNTIYF
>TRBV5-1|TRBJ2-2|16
CASSQLAGVLTGELFF
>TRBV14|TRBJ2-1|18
CASSQTQRRSWKDNEQFF
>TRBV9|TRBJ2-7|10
CASGGHEQYF
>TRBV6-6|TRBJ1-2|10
CASSLGGYTF
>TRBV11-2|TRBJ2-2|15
CASSLQRAKTGELFF
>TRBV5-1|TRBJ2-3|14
CASSYRGSTDTQYF
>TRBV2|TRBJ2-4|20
CASSESPTSGAALAKNIQYF
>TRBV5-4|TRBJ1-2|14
CASSPGRENYGYTF
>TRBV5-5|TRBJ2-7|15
CASSFVPGGSYEQYF
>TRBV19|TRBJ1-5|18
CASSIAQADPSFNQPQHF
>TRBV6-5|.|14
CASSVAQSSYEQYF
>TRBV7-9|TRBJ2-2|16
CASSSTRRGQSGELFF
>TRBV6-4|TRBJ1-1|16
CASSDPWDTEGTEAFF
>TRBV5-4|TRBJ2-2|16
CASSSLLTGNPGELFF
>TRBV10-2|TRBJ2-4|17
CASSDLAGVTGKNIQYF
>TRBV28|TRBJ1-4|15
CASSLAGQTNEKLFF
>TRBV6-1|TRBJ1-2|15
CASSEAWGGPYGYTF
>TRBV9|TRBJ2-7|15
CASSVGGTPTYEQYF
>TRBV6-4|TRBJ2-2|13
CASSDLNSGELFF
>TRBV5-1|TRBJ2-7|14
CASSSTGMEYEQYF